This T cell receptor (beta chain) was found in a study of technical replicates of blood from a handful of donors (dated by TCRdb to 2017 to 2019). Concerning this clone: This receptor's antigen is unknown. No base quality values were provided; no much bigger clone lies one nucleotide off.

The V end gives up 4 bases and the J end 7 bases, leaving 7 bases in the junction not matched to a gene. The CDR1 and CDR2 encoded by the germline V gene are SGHRS and YFSETQ. The CDR3 spans 14 residues, from the cysteine through the phenylalanine. Only CDR3 DNA is held: 42 bases, read in frame from base 1. The library was obtained by the immunoSEQ multiplex PCR assay. TCRdb obtained this table from immuneACCESS and retained in-frame rearrangements with V and J assigned. These tables miss some clones; where compared with another copy, unresolved V genes account for less than half of the shortfall, and the remainder is unexplained. The sample table holds approximately 81,000 clones, of which 81% were seen once. In total, the top ten clones hold around 3.9% of the sample.

The source material was PBMCs. The V gene is TRBV5-1 and the J gene is TRBJ2-7; TRBD1 fits 11 bases in the junction. The clonotype was recovered from a human donor in good health. Some clones in this sample may be carry-over from other donors' samples. The nucleotide sequence reads TGCGCCAGCAGCCCCGGACAGGGGGCAGGTGAGCAGTACTTC. The resulting protein is CASSPGQGAGEQYF.